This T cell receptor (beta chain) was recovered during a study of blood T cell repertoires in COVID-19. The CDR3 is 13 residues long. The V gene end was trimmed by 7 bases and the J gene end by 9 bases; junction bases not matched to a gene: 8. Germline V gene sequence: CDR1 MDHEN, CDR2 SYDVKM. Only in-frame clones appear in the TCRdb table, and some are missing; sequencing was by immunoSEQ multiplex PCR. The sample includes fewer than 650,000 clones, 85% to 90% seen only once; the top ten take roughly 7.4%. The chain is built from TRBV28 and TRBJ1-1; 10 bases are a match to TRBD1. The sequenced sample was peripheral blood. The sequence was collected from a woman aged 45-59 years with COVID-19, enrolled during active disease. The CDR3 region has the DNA TGTGCCAGCAAAGGGGGACAGGGGTGGAAAGCTTTCTTT. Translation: CASKGGQGWKAFF.